The T cell receptor (beta chain) under discussion was sequenced for a study of blood T cell repertoires in COVID-19. TCRdb keeps only in-frame clones here, not all; method: immunoSEQ multiplex PCR. Of tens of thousands of clones in the sample, roughly 90% were seen once. Germline CDR1 is SGDLS and CDR2 is YYNGEE. V dropped 0 bases and J dropped 4 bases, with 13 bases sitting between them. This CDR3 has 15 amino acids. This TCR was recovered from a human donor in a cohort sampled during active COVID-19. The genes are TRBV9 and TRBJ2-5; possible D gene TRBD1, 5 bases. Sequenced sample: peripheral blood. The CDR3 spells CASSVAHAGSETQYF. CDR3 sequence (DNA): TGTGCCAGCAGCGTAGCCCACGCAGGGTCAGAGACCCAGTACTTC.